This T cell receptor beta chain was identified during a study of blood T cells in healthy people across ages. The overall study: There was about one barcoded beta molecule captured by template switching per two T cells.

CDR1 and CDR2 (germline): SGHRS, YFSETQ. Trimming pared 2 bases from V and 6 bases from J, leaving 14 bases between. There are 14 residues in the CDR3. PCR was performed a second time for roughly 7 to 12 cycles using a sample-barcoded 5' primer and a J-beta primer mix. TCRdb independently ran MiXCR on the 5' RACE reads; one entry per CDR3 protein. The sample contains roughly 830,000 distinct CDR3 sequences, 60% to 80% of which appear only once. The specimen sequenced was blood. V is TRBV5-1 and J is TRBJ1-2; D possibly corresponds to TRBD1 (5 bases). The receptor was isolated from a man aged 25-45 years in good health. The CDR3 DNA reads TGCGCCAGCAGCTTAGGGGCATGGGAGCATGGCTACACCTTC. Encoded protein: CASSLGAWEHGYTF.